These T cell receptor beta chains were read from a single sample in a study of control samples from healthy donors and cancer patients. Sequencing was performed with immunoSEQ multiplex PCR; in TCRdb, only in-frame clones are kept and a portion is missing. This sample has about 410,000 clones, with about 93% found just once. Material for sequencing was PBMCs. The receptors come from a man aged 40-49 years with head and neck cancer. The CDR3 runs from the conserved cysteine through the conserved F or W. Each record gives: CDR3 protein, CDR3 DNA, V gene, D gene, clone size, J gene. A D gene is named only where the DNA matches it firmly. The listing skips clone size in some rows; elsewhere it reads once, few, many or a size class.

CDR3: CASSLGAGAGTEAFF
DNA: TGTGCCAGCAGCCTAGGAGCAGGGGCTGGCACTGAAGCTTTCTTT
V: TRBV7-9
D: -
size: -
J: TRBJ1-1

CDR3: CASSLGGRDYGYTF
DNA: TGTGCCAGCAGCCTGGGTGGTAGGGACTATGGCTACACCTTC
V: TRBV7-9
D: -
size: -
J: TRBJ1-2

CDR3: CASSRPRGKGTEAFF
DNA: TGTGCCAGTAGTAGACCCAGGGGCAAGGGGACTGAAGCTTTCTTT
V: TRBV19
D: -
size: -
J: TRBJ1-1

CDR3: CASSVVVTDTQYF
DNA: TGTGCCAGCAGCGTAGTAGTAACAGATACGCAGTATTTT
V: TRBV9
D: -
size: once
J: TRBJ2-3

CDR3: CASVGQVGVNTEAFF
DNA: TGTGCCAGCGTGGGTCAGGTCGGGGTGAACACTGAAGCTTTCTTT
V: TRBV28
D: -
size: many
J: TRBJ1-1

CDR3: CASSSADRGGYTF
DNA: TGTGCCAGCAGCTCCGCGGACAGGGGCGGCTACACCTTC
V: TRBV9
D: TRBD1
size: -
J: TRBJ1-2

CDR3: CASSRTSWTDTQYF
DNA: TGTGCCAGCAGCCGAACTAGTTGGACAGATACGCAGTATTTT
V: TRBV3-1/TRBV3-2
D: -
size: -
J: TRBJ2-3

CDR3: CASSLTRTNSPLHF
DNA: TGTGCCAGCAGTTTGACACGGACCAATTCACCCCTCCACTTT
V: TRBV28
D: -
size: -
J: TRBJ1-6

CDR3: CASSLEGDGYTEAFF
DNA: TGCGCCAGCAGCTTGGAGGGTGATGGGTACACTGAAGCTTTCTTT
V: TRBV5-1
D: -
size: -
J: TRBJ1-1

CDR3: CASSFFWNEQFF
DNA: TGTGCCAGCAGCTTCTTCTGGAATGAGCAGTTCTTC
V: TRBV7-6
D: -
size: -
J: TRBJ2-1

CDR3: CASSLDSGNQPQHF
DNA: TGCGCCAGCAGCTTGGACTCGGGCAATCAGCCCCAGCATTTT
V: TRBV5-1
D: -
size: -
J: TRBJ1-5

CDR3: CASSGTSASSYNEQFF
DNA: TGTGCCAGCAGCGGGACTAGCGCAAGCTCCTACAATGAGCAGTTCTTC
V: TRBV5-4
D: TRBD2
size: -
J: TRBJ2-1

CDR3: CSARGAYEQYF
DNA: TGCAGTGCTAGAGGGGCATACGAGCAGTACTTC
V: TRBV20-1
D: -
size: few
J: TRBJ2-7

CDR3: CASSPRTGSYEQYF
DNA: TGTGCCAGCAGCCCGCGGACAGGGAGCTACGAGCAGTACTTC
V: TRBV7-9
D: TRBD1
size: -
J: TRBJ2-7

CDR3: CSASRAGSTDTQYF
DNA: TGCAGCGCTAGTCGGGCCGGGAGCACAGATACGCAGTATTTT
V: TRBV29-1
D: -
size: -
J: TRBJ2-3

CDR3: CSAGGVGTQYF
DNA: TGCAGTGCCGGGGGGGTGGGTACGCAGTATTTT
V: TRBV20-1
D: TRBD2
size: -
J: TRBJ2-3

CDR3: CASSQSRGGNQPQHF
DNA: TGTGCCAGCAGCCAATCTAGAGGGGGTAATCAGCCCCAGCATTTT
V: TRBV16
D: -
size: -
J: TRBJ1-5

CDR3: CAWGRLNEQFF
DNA: TGTGCCTGGGGTAGACTCAATGAGCAGTTCTTC
V: TRBV30
D: -
size: -
J: TRBJ2-1

CDR3: CASSDGTGDYEQYF
DNA: TGTGCCAGCAGTGACGGCACAGGAGACTACGAGCAGTACTTC
V: TRBV6-4
D: -
size: -
J: TRBJ2-7

CDR3: CAWRREGANGYTF
DNA: TGTGCCTGGAGACGCGAGGGGGCGAATGGCTACACCTTC
V: TRBV30
D: TRBD1
size: -
J: TRBJ1-2

CDR3: CASKPTTGSPRAYEQYF
DNA: TGTGCCAGCAAGCCAACCACCGGGTCCCCCAGGGCCTACGAGCAGTACTTC
V: TRBV27
D: -
size: -
J: TRBJ2-7

CDR3: CASSLVSPLVRETQYF
DNA: TGTGCCAGCAGCTTAGTTAGCCCGTTAGTAAGAGAAACCCAGTACTTC
V: TRBV11-2
D: -
size: -
J: TRBJ2-5

CDR3: CASSLDGAEQYF
DNA: TGTGCCAGCAGCTTAGATGGGGCCGAGCAGTACTTC
V: TRBV7-6
D: -
size: -
J: TRBJ2-7

CDR3: CAAEIGPNYGYTF
DNA: TGTGCCGCCGAGATTGGGCCTAACTATGGCTACACCTTC
V: TRBV5-4
D: -
size: -
J: TRBJ1-2

CDR3: CASSGLAPDTQYF
DNA: TGCGCCAGCAGTGGACTAGCGCCAGATACGCAGTATTTT
V: TRBV10-1
D: TRBD2
size: -
J: TRBJ2-3

CDR3: CASSVKWANEKLFF
DNA: TGCGCCAGCAGTGTTAAGTGGGCTAATGAAAAACTGTTTTTT
V: TRBV10-2
D: -
size: -
J: TRBJ1-4

CDR3: CASTQTGEQFF
DNA: TGTGCCAGCACCCAGACCGGTGAGCAGTTCTTC
V: TRBV27
D: -
size: -
J: TRBJ2-1

CDR3: CAISQPSGNTEAFF
DNA: TGTGCCATCAGCCAGCCCAGCGGGAACACTGAAGCTTTCTTT
V: TRBV10-3
D: -
size: -
J: TRBJ1-1

CDR3: CASSQGRWTSGGLDTQYF
DNA: TGTGCCAGCAGCCAGGGGCGGTGGACTAGCGGGGGGTTGGATACGCAGTATTTT
V: TRBV4-2
D: TRBD2
size: -
J: TRBJ2-3

CDR3: CASSRGTGTNEQFF
DNA: TGTGCCAGCAGCCGCGGGACGGGGACCAATGAGCAGTTCTTC
V: TRBV4-2
D: -
size: -
J: TRBJ2-1

CDR3: CASSLAAGTGRDTQYF
DNA: TGTGCCAGCAGCTTAGCCGCCGGGACAGGGCGGGATACGCAGTATTTT
V: TRBV7-9
D: TRBD1
size: -
J: TRBJ2-3

CDR3: CASSIDSGTVSYEQYF
DNA: TGTGCCAGTAGTATAGACTCCGGGACGGTCTCCTACGAGCAGTACTTC
V: TRBV19
D: -
size: -
J: TRBJ2-7

CDR3: CASSFTGLVNEQFF
DNA: TGTGCCAGCAGTTTTACAGGTCTCGTCAATGAGCAGTTCTTC
V: TRBV27
D: -
size: -
J: TRBJ2-1

CDR3: CASSEAYNEQFF
DNA: TGTGCCAGCAGTGAAGCTTACAATGAGCAGTTCTTC
V: TRBV12-3/TRBV12-4
D: -
size: -
J: TRBJ2-1

CDR3: CASRSNLNTEAFF
DNA: TGTGCCAGCAGATCCAATCTGAACACTGAAGCTTTCTTT
V: TRBV27
D: -
size: -
J: TRBJ1-1

CDR3: CASNPGGRPWDGYTF
DNA: TGTGCCAGCAACCCGGGGGGGCGCCCCTGGGATGGCTACACCTTC
V: TRBV6-5
D: -
size: -
J: TRBJ1-2

CDR3: CATRDSTGNTIYF
DNA: TGTGCCACCCGGGACAGTACTGGAAACACCATATATTTT
V: TRBV10-3
D: TRBD1
size: -
J: TRBJ1-3

CDR3: CASMRGQGPNTGELFF
DNA: TGTGCCAGCATGAGGGGCCAGGGTCCGAACACCGGGGAGCTGTTTTTT
V: TRBV2
D: -
size: -
J: TRBJ2-2